This T cell receptor beta chain emerged from a study of OX40 agonist ivuxolimab in advanced cancers. The CDR3 sequence is 15 residues long. The ends were cut back, 8 bases at V and 3 bases at J, with 20 bases in the middle. Germline V CDR1 and CDR2: SNHLY, FYNNEI. TCRdb's table, derived via immunoSEQ multiplex PCR, lists solely in-frame clones and lacks some. The sample consists of some 64,000 clones, around 89% of them appearing once. The sequencing used CD4+ or CD8+ T cells sorted from blood, collected in a trial of the OX40 agonist ivuxolimab. This chain joins TRBV2 and TRBJ2-7; the D is unclear. The receptor comes from an adult with an advanced solid tumor such as melanoma, head and neck, liver or kidney cancer. The CDR3 loop reads CASQDAPLEDYEQYF. The DNA for the CDR3 is TGTGCCAGCCAGGACGCACCTCTTGAGGACTACGAGCAGTACTTC.